Listed here are 20 T cell receptor beta chains from one sample, sequenced in a study of blood T cell repertoires in COVID-19. Some clones are missing from TCRdb's copy, which holds only in-frame ones; the method was immunoSEQ multiplex PCR. The data hold 200,000 to 250,000 clones, with approximately 91% observed a single time. The source material was peripheral blood. The receptor set was obtained from a woman aged 55-70 years with acute or convalescent COVID-19.

This rearrangement joins TRBV19 to TRBJ1-1, with TRBD1 matching over 10 bases. Looked up from germline, CDR1 is LNHDA and CDR2 is SQIVND (reference sequence). The CDR3 covers 14 residues. After removal of 3 bases from V and 8 bases from J, the junction contained 6 bases not matched to a gene. In nucleotides, the CDR3 is TGTGCCAGTAGTATCAGGACAGGGGGGATCGAAGCTTTCTTT. Protein sequence: CASSIRTGGIEAFF. The full variable domain, in which reference TRBV19 and TRBJ1-1 provide the parts outside the CDR3, is DGGITQSPKYLFRKEGQNVTLSCEQNLNHDAMYWYRQDPGQGLRLIYYSQIVNDFQKGDIAEGYSVSREKKESFPLTVTSAQKNPTAFYLCASSIRTGGIEAFFGQGTRLTVV.

The V and J genes are TRBV10-1 and TRBJ2-6, with D hard to call. The CDR3 has 15 residues. Germline CDR1 and CDR2: WNHNN and SYGVQD (reference sequence). The V end was cut by 8 bases, the J end by 0 bases, with 11 bases between. Here the CDR3 reads CASQIPSSGANVLTF. The CDR3 DNA reads TGCGCCAGCCAGATCCCCAGCTCTGGGGCCAACGTCCTGACTTTC.

V is TRBV5-1 and J is TRBJ2-4, with D perhaps TRBD2 (7 bases). Germline V lookup: CDR1 SGHRS, CDR2 YFSETQ. The CDR3 length is 13 residues. Trimming shortened V by 0 bases and J by 9 bases, and 10 bases separated the two germline ends. CDR3 sequence (DNA): TGCGCCAGCAGCTTGGCAGGGGAGGGCATTCAGTACTTC. It yields the protein CASSLAGEGIQYF.

This clone was counted once. The CDR3 DNA reads TGCGCCAGCAGCCCGACTAGTACTGTCTCCTACGAGCAGTACTTC. It encodes CASSPTSTVSYEQYF. V gene TRBV4-1 combines with J gene TRBJ2-7, with D perhaps matching TRBD2 (6 bases). The CDR3 totals 15 residues. The V gene lost 4 bases and the J gene lost 0 bases, with 13 bases spanning the gap. Germline lookup yields CDR1 MGHRA and CDR2 YSYEKL.

The V and J genes are TRBV7-9 and TRBJ2-3, with 12 bases matching TRBD2. The CDR3 has 18 residues. CDR1 and CDR2 (germline): SEHNR, FQNEAQ (reference sequence). Trimming cost V 2 bases and J 0 bases; bases outside gene matches: 6. The CDR3 DNA reads TGTGCCAGCAGCTTACTCTATGGGACTAGCGGGAGCACAGATACGCAGTATTTT. Residues: CASSLLYGTSGSTDTQYF.

V is TRBV19 and J is TRBJ1-5; D is uncertain. V was clipped by 3 bases and J by 3 bases, with 12 bases between them. CDR1 and CDR2 from the germline V gene are LNHDA and SQIVND (reference sequence). This CDR3 has 15 amino acids. CDR3: CASSIEASYNQPQHF. The CDR3 region has the DNA TGTGCCAGTAGTATTGAGGCAAGCTACAATCAGCCCCAGCATTTT. The full variable domain, in which reference TRBV19 and TRBJ1-5 provide the parts outside the CDR3, is DGGITQSPKYLFRKEGQNVTLSCEQNLNHDAMYWYRQDPGQGLRLIYYSQIVNDFQKGDIAEGYSVSREKKESFPLTVTSAQKNPTAFYLCASSIEASYNQPQHFGDGTRLSIL.

The rearrangement uses TRBV28 and TRBJ2-3; a weak D match, TRBD2 (7 bases). V lost 5 bases to trimming and J lost 0 bases, with 12 bases between them. Germline V gives CDR1 MDHEN, CDR2 SYDVKM. This CDR3 is built from 15 residues. This CDR3 reads CASSARGASTDTQYF. In nucleotides, the CDR3 is TGTGCCAGCAGTGCCCGGGGGGCTAGCACAGATACGCAGTATTTT.

This clone was recorded only once. The chain has TRBV5-1 and TRBJ1-1, with a weak D call TRBD1 (5 bases). The V gene lost 7 bases and the J gene lost 2 bases, with 12 bases spanning the gap. Germline CDR1 is SGHRS and CDR2 is YFSETQ. The CDR3 is 13 amino acids. CDR3 nucleotide sequence: TGCGCCAGCCAGACAGACCTCAACACTGAAGCTTTCTTT. This translates into CASQTDLNTEAFF.

The chain has TRBV19 and TRBJ2-7, with 10 bases identical to TRBD1. From germline, CDR1 is LNHDA and CDR2 SQIVND (reference sequence). The CDR3 has 15 amino acids. The junction had 6 bases not matched to a gene; V was cut back by 6 bases and J by 1 base. CDR3 sequence (DNA): TGTGCCAGTAGCATACCGGGACAGGGGTCCTACGAGCAGTACTTC. Translation: CASSIPGQGSYEQYF.

The chain joins TRBV3-1 (or the pseudogene TRBV3-2) to TRBJ2-5; 13 bases agree with TRBD2. From germline, CDR1 is LGHDT and CDR2 YNNKEL (reference sequence). Germline trimming cut 4 bases from V and 4 bases from J; bases unmatched to any gene: 12. The CDR3 is made up of 18 amino acids. CDR3 in DNA: TGTGCCAGCAGCCTTGCTAAAACTAGCGGGGGGGCCGGAGAGACCCAGTACTTC. It yields the protein CASSLAKTSGGAGETQYF.

V and J are TRBV6-1 and TRBJ1-3; D remains ambiguous. The germline gives CDR1 MNHNS, CDR2 SASEGT. This CDR3 has 15 amino acids. Trimming took off 2 bases at V and 0 bases at J, with 8 bases between the two ends. The CDR3 spells CASSEMRSSGNTIYF. The CDR3 bases are TGTGCCAGCAGTGAAATGAGAAGCTCTGGAAACACCATATATTTT.

This chain links TRBV11-3 with TRBJ2-2; 7 bases match TRBD1. The CDR3 runs 15 residues. With V trimmed by 6 bases and J by 5 bases, 9 bases remained unmatched. Germline V gene lookup returns CDR1 SGHNT and CDR2 YENEEA. The DNA for the CDR3 is TGTGCCAGCAGTTCAAACAGGGGCGGGACCGGGGAGCTGTTTTTT. Protein: CASSSNRGGTGELFF.

Comments on this clone: Mismatch with germline at one junction end may stem from a read error. Other DNA sequences in this sample translate to the same CDR3. The chain links TRBV6-5 to TRBJ1-5; 12 nucleotides agree with TRBD1. The V gene's germline CDR1 is MNHEY and CDR2 SVGAGI. The CDR3 consists of 15 residues. DNA for the CDR3: TGTGCCAGCAGGGCCGGGACAGGGGGCAACCAGCCCCAGCATTTT. Its protein product is CASRAGTGGNQPQHF.

Worth noting for this clone: Other DNA sequences within the sample encode an identical CDR3. J is TRBJ1-4 and V is TRBV10-3, with D perhaps matching TRBD1 (6 bases). V lost 2 bases to trimming and J lost 2 bases, with 9 bases between them. This CDR3 is built from 15 residues. CDR1 is ENHRY, CDR2 SYGVKD, per germline. This CDR3 reads CAISERGGTNEKLFF. CDR3 bases: TGTGCCATCAGTGAGAGGGGGGGGACTAATGAAAAACTGTTTTTT.

The chain employs TRBV27 and TRBJ2-2; 8 nucleotides align to TRBD2. Germline-derived CDR1 and CDR2 are MNHEY and SMNVEV (reference sequence). The length of the CDR3 is 18 residues. Trimming took 5 bases from V and 4 from J; bases not matched to a gene: 15. Here the CDR3 DNA reads TGTGCCAGCAGTCACTCCGGGGGGGGAGTGGCCCCCACCGGGGAGCTGTTTTTT. Protein product: CASSHSGGGVAPTGELFF.

This clone was detected once. The V gene is TRBV7-2, the J gene TRBJ2-5, with D tentatively TRBD2 (6 bases). Germline V gene sequence: CDR1 SGHTA, CDR2 FQGNSA. V was cut by 3 bases and J by 1 base, with 12 bases left in between. CDR3 length equals 15 residues. The CDR3 bases are TGTGCCAGCAGCTTTAGCGGAGCGCCCCAAGAGACCCAGTACTTC. Translating it yields CASSFSGAPQETQYF. Based on the CDR3 plus reference TRBV7-2 and TRBJ2-5, the full variable domain is GAGVSQSPSNKVTEKGKDVELRCDPISGHTALYWYRQSLGQGLEFLIYFQGNSAPDKSGLPSDRFSAERTGGSVSTLTIQRTQQEDSAVYLCASSFSGAPQETQYFGPGTRLLVL.

On this clone: Other DNA sequences within the sample encode an identical CDR3. This chain joins TRBV6-5 and TRBJ2-7, with TRBD1 matching 8 bases. Losses at the gene ends were 6 bases for V and 3 bases for J; bases not matched to a gene: 4. The CDR3 extends over 13 amino acids. Germline V lookup: CDR1 MNHEY, CDR2 SVGAGI. The CDR3 nucleotides are TGTGCCAGCAGCCTCGGACAGGGCTACGAGCAGTACTTC. It is translated as CASSLGQGYEQYF.

Only one count was recorded for this clone. The V and J genes are TRBV27 and TRBJ2-2, with 10 bases that match TRBD1. Germline V lookup: CDR1 MNHEY, CDR2 SMNVEV (reference sequence). The J segment lost 4 bases and the V segment lost 6 bases, leaving 2 bases of the junction unmatched. The CDR3 contains 14 residues. CDR3 sequence (DNA): TGTGCCAGCAGCGGGACAGGGGTCACCGGGGAGCTGTTTTTT. This gives the protein CASSGTGVTGELFF.

CDR3 in amino acids: CASSGWGGQFF. In DNA, the CDR3 is TGTGCCAGCAGTGGTTGGGGGGGGCAGTTCTTC. V is TRBV25-1 and J is TRBJ2-1, with 7 bases that match TRBD2. The V and J ends lost 4 bases and 12 bases, in that order; junction bases with no gene match: 3. Germline values: CDR1 MGHDK, CDR2 SYGVNS. The CDR3 has 11 residues.

This clone was observed a single time. The chain employs TRBV27 and TRBJ1-6; tentatively, D is TRBD1 (5 bases). The CDR3 loop spans 16 amino acids. Germline V lookup: CDR1 MNHEY, CDR2 SMNVEV (reference sequence). Deletions cut 2 bases from V and 7 bases from J, with 15 bases between. CDR3 in amino acids: CASSLEVLPGNSPLHF. In nucleotides, the CDR3 is TGTGCCAGCAGTTTAGAGGTCCTACCAGGGAATTCACCCCTCCACTTT.